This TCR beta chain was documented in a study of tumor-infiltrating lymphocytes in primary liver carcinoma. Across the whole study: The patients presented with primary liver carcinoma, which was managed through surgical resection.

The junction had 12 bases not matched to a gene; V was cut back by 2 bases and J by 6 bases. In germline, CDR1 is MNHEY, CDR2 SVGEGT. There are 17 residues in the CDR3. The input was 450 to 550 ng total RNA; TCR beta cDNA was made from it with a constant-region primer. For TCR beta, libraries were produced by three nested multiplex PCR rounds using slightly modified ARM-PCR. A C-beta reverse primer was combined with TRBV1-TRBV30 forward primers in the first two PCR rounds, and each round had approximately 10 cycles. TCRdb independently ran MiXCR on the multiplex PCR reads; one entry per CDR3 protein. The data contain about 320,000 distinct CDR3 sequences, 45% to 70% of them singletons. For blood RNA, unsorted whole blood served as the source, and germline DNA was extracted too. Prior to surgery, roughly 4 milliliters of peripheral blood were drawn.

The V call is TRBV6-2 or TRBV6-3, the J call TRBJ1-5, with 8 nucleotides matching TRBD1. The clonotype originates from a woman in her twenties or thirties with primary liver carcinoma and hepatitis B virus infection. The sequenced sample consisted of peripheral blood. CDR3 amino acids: CASSYTRGQGKFQPQHF. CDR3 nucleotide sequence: TGTGCCAGCAGTTACACACGAGGACAGGGTAAATTTCAGCCCCAGCATTTT.